What follows are 14 T cell receptor beta chains derived from one specimen sequenced in a study of shared clonotypes between healthy human individuals (TCRdb year 2020). Library prep was done by the immunoSEQ multiplex PCR assay. TCRdb re-hosts the immuneACCESS table, in-frame sequences only. Its copies lack some clones; in the studies checked, an unresolved V gene accounts for under half of them, and the cause for the rest is not known. Across this sample there are about 710,000 clones, with 55% to 80% seen only once. Of the sample, under 2% falls within the top ten clones. The sample consisted of memory CD4+ T cells sorted from blood. The intended sense of this specimen's cell subset or site label: CD45RA-negative fraction. These receptors were collected from a woman under 40 in good health.

This rearrangement joins TRBV29-1 to TRBJ1-2, with a possible D match to TRBD1 (5 bases). This CDR3 spans 10 amino acids. Germline CDR1 reads SQVTM; CDR2 reads ANQGSEA. V was shortened by 6 bases and J by 7 bases, with 9 bases between the two germline ends. DNA for the CDR3: TGCAGCGTGCAGGGTAGTGGCTACACCTTC. It yields the protein CSVQGSGYTF.

The rearrangement links TRBV20-1 to TRBJ1-4; unclear D gene. Germline V gene data show CDR1 as DFQATT and CDR2 as SNEGSKA (reference sequence). The V gene lost 2 bases and the J gene lost 5 bases, with 3 bases spanning the gap. This CDR3 has 11 residues. CDR3 bases: TGCAGTGCTAGAACCAATGAAAAACTGTTTTTT. Translated: CSARTNEKLFF.

The chain is built from TRBV9 and TRBJ2-7, with TRBD2 matching over 9 bases. J gave up 5 bases and V 2 bases, and 11 bases lay outside the gene matches. The CDR3 loop spans 16 amino acids. Per germline, CDR1 SGDLS and CDR2 YYNGEE. The CDR3 protein is CASSVDTGTSLHEQYF. The CDR3, as DNA: TGTGCCAGCAGCGTGGATACCGGGACTAGCTTGCACGAGCAGTACTTC.

The gene calls are TRBV5-6 and TRBJ2-3; perhaps TRBD2 as D (6 bases). Germline V lookup: CDR1 SGHDT, CDR2 YYEEEE. The CDR3 spans 16 residues. Trimming left V 2 bases short and J 7 bases short, with 20 bases between. CDR3 region: CASSFGTGALVNTQYF. The CDR3 DNA sequence: TGTGCCAGCAGCTTCGGGACGGGAGCTCTTGTGAATACGCAGTATTTT.

V and J are TRBV2 and TRBJ2-7; weak D call: TRBD2 (5 bases). Trimming took off 6 bases at V and 2 bases at J, with 17 bases between the two ends. This CDR3 contains 15 residues. CDR1 is SNHLY, CDR2 FYNNEI, per germline. CDR3 nucleotide sequence: TGTGCCAGCAGCGCCGGGCGGGCTGGTGCCTACGAGCAGTACTTC. The encoded protein is CASSAGRAGAYEQYF.

The chain is built from TRBV29-1 and TRBJ2-1, with 9 nucleotides matching TRBD2. CDR3 length: 14 amino acids. Germline CDR1 is SQVTM and CDR2 is ANQGSEA. The J segment lost 8 bases and the V segment lost 0 bases, leaving 5 bases of the junction unmatched. The CDR3 nucleotides are TGCAGCGTTGAAGATAGCGGGAGTTTCCATGAGCAGTTCTTC. This sequence encodes CSVEDSGSFHEQFF.

This clone occurred once. The chain carries TRBV28 and TRBJ2-7; 7 bases are a match to TRBD2. The CDR3 is 14 amino acids. Germline V lookup: CDR1 MDHEN, CDR2 SYDVKM. With 6 bases clipped from V and 4 bases from J, the junction kept 9 bases outside the gene matches. The CDR3 loop is CASSLRNGGYEQYF. The DNA of the CDR3 is TGTGCCAGCAGCCTAAGAAACGGGGGGTACGAGCAGTACTTC.

This chain uses TRBV12-2 with TRBJ2-1; the D call in the table, TRBD2, was not verified against the DNA. TRBV12-2 has pseudogene status. The CDR3 contains 20 residues. DNA of the CDR3: TGTGCAAGTCGCTTAGCTATGATAGGAGCCTGGGCTAGCGTATACAATGAGCAGTTCTTC. Protein product: CASRLAMIGAWASVYNEQFF.

This clone has just a few counts. The J gene is TRBJ1-2, the V gene TRBV2; no clear D. Germline V gene data show CDR1 as SNHLY and CDR2 as FYNNEI. The CDR3 covers 12 residues. V was cut by 3 bases and J by 5 bases, with 7 bases left in between. The CDR3 nucleotides read TGTGCCAGCAGTGATACGGCTTATGGCTACACCTTC. Translated: CASSDTAYGYTF.

V and J are TRBV6-5 and TRBJ1-2; D call uncertain. V gave up 0 bases and J gave up 3 bases, with 5 bases separating them. Per germline, CDR1 MNHEY and CDR2 SVGAGI. The CDR3 is 13 amino acids. The CDR3 sequence is CASSYSVDYGYTF. The CDR3 region has the DNA TGTGCCAGCAGTTACTCGGTGGACTATGGCTACACCTTC.

This clone occurred a few times. J is TRBJ1-3 and V is TRBV5-1; D may be TRBD1 (5 bases). Trimming pared 6 bases from V and 2 bases from J, leaving 12 bases between. The germline V gene encodes CDR1 SGHRS and CDR2 YFSETQ. CDR3 length: 14 amino acids. The CDR3 DNA reads as TGCGCCAGCAAGGCTCAACAGGCTGGAAACACCATATATTTT. This codes for CASKAQQAGNTIYF.

The chain couples TRBV4-2 to TRBJ1-2; 8 bases agree with TRBD1. The V and J ends lost 3 bases and 5 bases, in that order; junction bases with no gene match: 11. Per germline, CDR1 LGHNA and CDR2 YNFKEQ. This CDR3 spans 16 amino acids. DNA for the CDR3: TGTGCCAGCAGCCATTCTGGGACAGGAGGGTGGTATGGCTACACCTTC. Protein: CASSHSGTGGWYGYTF.

The chain employs TRBV5-1 and TRBJ2-5; the D is unclear. This CDR3 comprises 13 residues. V was cut by 4 bases and J by 5 bases, with 12 bases left in between. CDR1 is SGHRS and CDR2 is YFSETQ in the germline V gene. CDR3 nucleotide sequence: TGCGCCAGCAGCCGGATGGATATCGAGACCCAGTACTTC. Amino acids: CASSRMDIETQYF.

This chain uses TRBV6-5 with TRBJ1-4, with a possible D match to TRBD1 (5 bases). Trimming cost V 5 bases and J 6 bases, with 16 bases left between them. The V gene's germline CDR1 is MNHEY and CDR2 SVGAGI. The CDR3 covers 15 residues. The CDR3 loop is CASSTGWGGYEKLFF. In DNA, the CDR3 is TGTGCCAGCAGTACAGGCTGGGGGGGTTATGAAAAACTGTTTTTT.